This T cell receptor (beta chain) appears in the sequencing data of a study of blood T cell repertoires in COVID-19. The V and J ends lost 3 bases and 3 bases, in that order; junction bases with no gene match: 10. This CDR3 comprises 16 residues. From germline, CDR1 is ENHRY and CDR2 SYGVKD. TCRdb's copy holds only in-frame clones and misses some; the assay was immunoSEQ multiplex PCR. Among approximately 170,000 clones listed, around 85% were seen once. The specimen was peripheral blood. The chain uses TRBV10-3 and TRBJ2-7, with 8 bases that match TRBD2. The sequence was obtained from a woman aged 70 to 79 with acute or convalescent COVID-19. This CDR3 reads CAISDSAGGSFYEQYF. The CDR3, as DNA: TGTGCCATCAGTGACTCGGCGGGGGGCTCATTCTACGAGCAGTACTTC.